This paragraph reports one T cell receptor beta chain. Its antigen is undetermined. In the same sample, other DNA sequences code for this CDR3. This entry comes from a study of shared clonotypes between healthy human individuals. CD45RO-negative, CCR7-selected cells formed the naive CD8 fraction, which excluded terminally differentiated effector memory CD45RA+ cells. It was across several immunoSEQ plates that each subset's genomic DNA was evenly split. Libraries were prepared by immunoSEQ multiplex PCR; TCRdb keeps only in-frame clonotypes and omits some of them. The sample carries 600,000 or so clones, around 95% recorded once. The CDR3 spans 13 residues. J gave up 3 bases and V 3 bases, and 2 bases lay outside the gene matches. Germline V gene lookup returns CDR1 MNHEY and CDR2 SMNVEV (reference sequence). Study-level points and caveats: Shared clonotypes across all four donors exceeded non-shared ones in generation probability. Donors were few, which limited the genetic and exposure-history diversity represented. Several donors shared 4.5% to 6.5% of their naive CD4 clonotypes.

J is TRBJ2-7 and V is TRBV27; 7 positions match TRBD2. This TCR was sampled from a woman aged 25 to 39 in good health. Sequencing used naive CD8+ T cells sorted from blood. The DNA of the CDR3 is TGTGCCAGCAGTTTGGCTAGCGGCTACGAGCAGTACTTC. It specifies CASSLASGYEQYF.